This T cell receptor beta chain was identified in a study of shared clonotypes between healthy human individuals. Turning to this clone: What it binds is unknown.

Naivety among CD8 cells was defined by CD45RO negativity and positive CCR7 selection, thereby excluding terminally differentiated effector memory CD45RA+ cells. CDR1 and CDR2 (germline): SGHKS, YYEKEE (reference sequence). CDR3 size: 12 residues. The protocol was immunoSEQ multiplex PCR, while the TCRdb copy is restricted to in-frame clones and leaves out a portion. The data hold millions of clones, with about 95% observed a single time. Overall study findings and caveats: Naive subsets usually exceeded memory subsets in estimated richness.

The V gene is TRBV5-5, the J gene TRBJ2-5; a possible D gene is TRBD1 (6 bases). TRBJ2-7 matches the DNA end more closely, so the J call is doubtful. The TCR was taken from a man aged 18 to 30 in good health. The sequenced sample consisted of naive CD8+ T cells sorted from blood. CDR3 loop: CASSLRGTEQYF. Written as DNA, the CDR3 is TGTGCCAGCAGCCTCAGGGGTACCGAGCAGTACTTC.